This T cell receptor beta chain was obtained from a study of control samples from healthy donors and cancer patients. Germline V CDR1 and CDR2: MNHEY, SMNVEV (reference sequence). The CDR3 is 15 residues long. The V gene lost 0 bases and the J gene lost 4 bases, with 10 bases spanning the gap. In its sample, this clone was seen once. The data were produced by immunoSEQ multiplex PCR, yet TCRdb's version contains in-frame clones alone and is incomplete. Among 40,000 to 50,000 clones, 94% were seen once, and the ten largest hold around 25%. The J gene is TRBJ1-3, the V gene TRBV27, with a weak D call TRBD1 (5 bases). Source material: blood. This sequence originates from a man in his sixties in good health. As DNA, the CDR3 is TGTGCCAGCAGTTTATCTAGGGGCAACGGAAACACCATATATTTT. Translation gives CASSLSRGNGNTIYF.